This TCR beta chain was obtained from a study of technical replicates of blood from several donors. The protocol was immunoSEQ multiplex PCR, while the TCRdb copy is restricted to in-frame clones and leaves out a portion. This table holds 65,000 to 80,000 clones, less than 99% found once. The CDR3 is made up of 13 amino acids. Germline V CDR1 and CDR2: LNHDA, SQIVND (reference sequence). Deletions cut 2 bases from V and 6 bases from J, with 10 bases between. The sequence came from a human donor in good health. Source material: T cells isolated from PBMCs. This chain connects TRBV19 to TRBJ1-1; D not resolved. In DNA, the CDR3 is TGTGCCAGTAGTATAATGGAGGGAGCTGAAGCTTTCTTT. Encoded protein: CASSIMEGAEAFF.